This T cell receptor (beta chain) was sequenced for a study of cytomegalovirus exposure and HLA in healthy donors. Study background: The Caucasian-associated ancestry cluster contained 81% of the 398 genotyped donors. General study points: In an earlier analysis, in under 700 donors, most V segments appeared productive either ~90% or ~30% of the time. The authors later linked a missense DCLRE1C variant to TCR beta V- and J-gene trimming.

It was with 60 Vbeta and 13 Jbeta primers that the PCR ran. TCRdb keeps only in-frame clones here, not all; method: immunoSEQ multiplex PCR. The repertoire holds 130,000 to 150,000 clones, with about 79% as singletons. Of note for this clone: The antigen remains unidentified. Within the sample, other DNA sequences also encode this same CDR3.

The clonotype comes from a male donor in good health and CMV-seronegative. Material: PBMCs.

CDR3 nucleotide sequence: TGTGCCACCAGCAGAGATCCCGGGGGTCAGCCCCAGCATTTT. Amino acid sequence: CATSRDPGGQPQHF. The chain links TRBV15 to TRBJ1-5, with D possibly matching TRBD1 (5 bases). CDR1 and CDR2 (germline): LNHNV, YYDKDF (reference sequence). The V end was cut by 0 bases, the J end by 6 bases, with 9 bases between. The CDR3 runs to 14 residues.